This passage covers 25 T cell receptor beta chains from one sample sequenced in a study of Ad26.COV2.S vaccination and SARS-CoV-2 variants (dated by TCRdb to the early 2020s). Libraries were constructed by the immunoSEQ multiplex PCR assay. In its TCRdb copy, this immuneACCESS table keeps in-frame sequences only and misses some clones. Where compared with another copy, unresolved V genes explain less than half of these, and the others have no known cause. Within this sample are around 450,000 clones, with about 88% of them counted one time only. The ten top clones hold about 2.4% of the sample. The intended sense of this specimen's treatment or condition label: 19 received Ad26.COV2.S at low or high dose, single or two shots; 5 received placebo; per-sample allocation not given. For vaccine and placebo recipients, the sequenced repertoires came from samples collected on day 63 after the first injection.

Sequencing used peripheral blood, obtained in a trial of Ad26.COV2.S vaccine versus placebo. Every receptor here comes from a person between 18 and 65 years old who received the Ad26.COV2.S COVID-19 vaccine or a placebo.

The CDR3 sequence is CASSLRLYRGVTEAFF. CDR3 coding DNA: TGTGCCAGCAGCTTGAGGTTGTACAGGGGGGTAACTGAAGCTTTCTTT. The chain employs TRBV11-2 and TRBJ1-1; 8 bases agree with TRBD1. The CDR3 extends over 16 amino acids. Unmatched junction bases numbered 11, after V lost 3 bases and J lost 5 bases. CDR1 is SGHAT and CDR2 is FQNNGV in the germline V gene.

V and J are TRBV12-5 and TRBJ2-1; either TRBD1 or TRBD2 may fit D (5 bases each). The germline CDR1 and CDR2 sequences are LGHNT and FRNRAP. V was cut by 5 bases and J by 11 bases, with 13 bases left in between. This CDR3 is 12 amino acids long. CDR3 DNA: TGTGCTAGTGGTCCGGGGCTTTCCCAGCAGTTCTTC. Protein: CASGPGLSQQFF. Using reference TRBV12-5 and TRBJ2-1 for the parts outside the CDR3, the full variable domain is DARVTQTPRHKVTEMGQEVTMRCQPILGHNTVFWYRQTMMQGLELLAYFRNRAPLDDSGMPKDRFSAEMPDATLATLKIQPSEPRDSAVYFCASGPGLSQQFFGPGTRLTVL.

This chain joins TRBV28 and TRBJ1-3, with a tentative D call TRBD1 (6 bases). The CDR3 extends over 16 amino acids. CDR1 and CDR2 (germline): MDHEN, SYDVKM. The V end was cut by 5 bases, the J end by 1 base, with 15 bases between. The CDR3 sequence is CASSEGGPWSGNTIYF. In DNA, the CDR3 is TGTGCCAGCAGTGAAGGGGGGCCCTGGTCTGGAAACACCATATATTTT.

The rearrangement links TRBV7-9 to TRBJ2-2; 11 bases map to TRBD2. This CDR3 is 15 amino acids long. Germline lookup yields CDR1 SEHNR and CDR2 FQNEAQ (reference sequence). V was pared by 3 bases and J by 6 bases, with 3 bases of the junction left unmatched. CDR3 nucleotide sequence: TGTGCCAGCAGCTTTACTAGCGGGAGCGCCGGGGAGCTGTTTTTT. Its protein product is CASSFTSGSAGELFF. Complete variable domain (other parts from reference TRBV7-9 and TRBJ2-2): DTGVSQNPRHKITKRGQNVTFRCDPISEHNRLYWYRQTLGQGPEFLTYFQNEAQLEKSRLLSDRFSAERPKGSFSTLEIQRTEQGDSAMYLCASSFTSGSAGELFFGEGSRLTVL.

This clone was found once. This CDR3 reads CASSLSRGDEQYV. For the CDR3, the DNA is TGTGCCAGCAGTCTTAGTCGAGGGGACGAGCAGTACGTC. The chain joins TRBV11-2 to TRBJ2-7; tentatively, D is TRBD1 or TRBD2 (5 bases each). Germline CDR1 is SGHAT and CDR2 is FQNNGV. The CDR3 covers 13 residues. Between the trimmed V and J ends, which lost 6 bases and 5 bases, there was a span of 14 bases.

This clone appeared once. The V call is TRBV7-3, the J call TRBJ1-2; maybe TRBD1 (5 bases). The CDR3 spans 15 residues. Per germline, CDR1 SGHTA and CDR2 FQGTGA. Between the trimmed V and J ends, which lost 3 bases and 7 bases, there was a span of 18 bases. CDR3 in DNA: TGTGCCAGCAGCTTTGGGGGAGAGGGTTCTTTTGGCTACACCTTC. It translates to CASSFGGEGSFGYTF.

Points on this clone: This specimen includes other DNA sequences encoding the same CDR3. The V gene is TRBV5-1, the J gene TRBJ2-1; D possibly uses TRBD1 or TRBD2 (5 bases each). Germline V gene sequence: CDR1 SGHRS, CDR2 YFSETQ. The V and J ends lost 0 bases and 5 bases respectively, with 6 bases between them. The CDR3 sequence is 13 residues long. CDR3 coding DNA: TGCGCCAGCAGCTTGGGAGGGGACAATGAGCAGTTCTTC. Its protein product is CASSLGGDNEQFF.

The rearrangement uses TRBV4-3 and TRBJ1-1; D unclear. Trimming removed 4 bases at V and 4 bases at J, with 19 bases between. The CDR3 has 16 residues. CDR1 LGHNA and CDR2 YSLEER come from the germline V gene. CDR3 sequence reads: CASSPRQDRVVTEAFF. The CDR3 DNA reads TGCGCCAGCAGCCCAAGACAAGATCGAGTCGTCACTGAAGCTTTCTTT.

This clone showed up just a few times. This rearrangement joins TRBV4-1 to TRBJ2-2; TRBD2 might be the D (6 bases). The CDR3 has 14 residues. Germline V CDR1 and CDR2: MGHRA, YSYEKL. V lost 2 bases and J 6 bases, leaving 10 bases between the germline ends. The CDR3 sequence is CASSQPRGSGELFF. In nucleotides, the CDR3 is TGCGCCAGCAGCCAACCTCGGGGGTCCGGGGAGCTGTTTTTT.

This chain uses TRBV4-3 with TRBJ2-5; 9 nucleotides align to TRBD2. The CDR3 has 18 amino acids. The V segment lost 3 bases and the J segment 5 bases; nucleotides outside the gene matches: 16. Germline assignment: CDR1 LGHNA and CDR2 YSLEER. The CDR3 reads CASSQEVGRGGARETQYF. As DNA, the CDR3 is TGCGCCAGCAGCCAGGAGGTTGGTCGCGGGGGGGCCCGGGAGACCCAGTACTTC.

The chain recombines TRBV28 with TRBJ1-5; D not certain. CDR1 is MDHEN, CDR2 SYDVKM, per germline. The CDR3 has 14 amino acids. V was shortened by 5 bases and J by 6 bases, with 14 bases between the two germline ends. CDR3 nucleotide sequence: TGTGCCAGCAGTCTCGGAGTGGGAGTTCAGCCCCAGCATTTT. Its protein product is CASSLGVGVQPQHF.

This chain joins TRBV23-1 and TRBJ1-4; D gene unclear. TRBV23-1 is known as an ORF, though its function is uncertain. Between the trimmed V and J ends, which lost 7 bases and 5 bases, there was a span of 17 bases. The CDR3 extends over 15 amino acids. In DNA form, the CDR3 reads TGCGCCAGCACTAGGACGGATAAAAAAAATGAAAAACTGTTTTTT. Translating it yields CASTRTDKKNEKLFF.

The rearrangement links TRBV11-2 to TRBJ2-5; D call uncertain. Germline CDR1 reads SGHAT; CDR2 reads FQNNGV. V was shortened by 2 bases and J by 0 bases, with 1 base between the two germline ends. This CDR3 region has 12 residues. The CDR3 protein is CASSLNQETQYF. In DNA form, the CDR3 reads TGTGCCAGCAGCTTAAACCAAGAGACCCAGTACTTC.

The chain is built from TRBV30 and TRBJ2-7; D may be TRBD1 (5 bases). The germline gives CDR1 GTSNPN, CDR2 SVGIG (reference sequence). The CDR3 spans 16 residues. The V gene lost 3 bases and the J gene lost 7 bases, with 25 bases spanning the gap. CDR3 sequence reads: CAWSVRWVDSLREQYF. The DNA of the CDR3 is TGTGCCTGGAGCGTGAGGTGGGTCGACAGCTTACGGGAGCAGTACTTC.

V usage is TRBV6-6 and J usage is TRBJ1-2; D call uncertain. V gave up 2 bases and J gave up 2 bases, with 12 bases separating them. The CDR3 contains 15 residues. The germline CDR1 and CDR2 sequences are MNHNY and SVGAGI (reference sequence). Here the CDR3 DNA reads TGTGCCAGCAGTTACGCTGCCTCGGGGAACTATGGCTACACCTTC. Translated: CASSYAASGNYGYTF.

The genes are TRBV5-1 and TRBJ2-3; D could derive from TRBD1 or TRBD2 (6 bases each). The CDR3 has 14 residues. The V end lost 4 bases, the J end lost 3 bases, and 12 bases lay between the germline ends. CDR1 is SGHRS, CDR2 YFSETQ, per germline. The CDR3 reads CASSLGGITDTQYF. The CDR3, as DNA: TGCGCCAGCAGCCTAGGGGGGATAACAGATACGCAGTATTTT.

CDR3 residues: CASSPTGSEAYV. CDR3 nucleotides: TGTGCCAGCTCACCGACCGGGTCGGAGGCGTACGTC. V usage is TRBV18 and J usage is TRBJ2-7, with TRBD2 as a possible D gene (5 bases). CDR3 length: 12 amino acids. Germline V gene data show CDR1 as KGHSH and CDR2 as LQKENI. Between the trimmed V and J ends, which lost 3 bases and 12 bases, there was a span of 15 bases.

The rearrangement uses TRBV4-1 and TRBJ1-5; 7 nucleotides align to TRBD1. This CDR3 contains 14 residues. Trimming removed 2 bases from V and 5 bases from J; junction bases left unmatched: 3. Per germline, CDR1 MGHRA and CDR2 YSYEKL. This CDR3 is CASSQRGTDQPQHF. The CDR3 DNA follows: TGCGCCAGCAGCCAACGCGGGACAGATCAGCCCCAGCATTTT.

Of note for this clone: Other DNA sequences in the same sample also yield this CDR3. The chain combines TRBV18 with TRBJ1-2; D gene ambiguous. V gave up 6 bases and J gave up 4 bases, with 12 bases separating them. The CDR3 spans 13 residues. CDR1 is KGHSH, CDR2 LQKENI, per germline. The CDR3 sequence: CASSPSGTYGYTF. CDR3 nucleotides: TGTGCCAGCTCTCCCTCTGGCACCTATGGCTACACCTTC.

The chain links TRBV25-1 to TRBJ1-6; the match to TRBD1 covers 9 bases. The germline CDR1 and CDR2 sequences are MGHDK and SYGVNS. Unmatched junction bases numbered 7, after V lost 6 bases and J lost 10 bases. This CDR3 has 14 residues. CDR3 DNA: TGTGCCAGCAGACAACAGGGGGCTGAGTCACCCCTCCACTTT. Translating gives CASRQQGAESPLHF.

The rearrangement uses TRBV2 and TRBJ1-1; maybe TRBD1 (6 bases). Germline-derived CDR1 and CDR2 are SNHLY and FYNNEI. The V and J ends lost 8 bases and 6 bases respectively, with 16 bases between them. The CDR3 extends over 13 amino acids. The chain's CDR3 is CASEVSGASEAFF. For the CDR3, the DNA is TGTGCCAGCGAAGTATCAGGGGCCTCTGAAGCTTTCTTT.

The V call is TRBV19, the J call TRBJ1-5; D is uncertain. This CDR3 is built from 16 residues. Germline values: CDR1 LNHDA, CDR2 SQIVND (reference sequence). Trimming removed 3 bases at V and 3 bases at J, with 15 bases between. The CDR3 bases are TGTGCCAGTAGTATGACCGGCAGAGGCTCCAATCAGCCCCAGCATTTT. As protein: CASSMTGRGSNQPQHF. Full variable domain (remainder filled in from reference TRBV19 and TRBJ1-5): DGGITQSPKYLFRKEGQNVTLSCEQNLNHDAMYWYRQDPGQGLRLIYYSQIVNDFQKGDIAEGYSVSREKKESFPLTVTSAQKNPTAFYLCASSMTGRGSNQPQHFGDGTRLSIL.

The chain links TRBV2 to TRBJ1-6; D remains ambiguous. The germline CDR1 and CDR2 sequences are SNHLY and FYNNEI. This CDR3 region has 13 residues. V dropped 7 bases and J dropped 5 bases, with 9 bases sitting between them. CDR3 bases: TGTGCCAGCACGGGTGGGAATAATTCACCCCTCCACTTT. It yields the protein CASTGGNNSPLHF.

This chain joins TRBV6-2 or TRBV6-3 and TRBJ1-1; 7 bases agree with TRBD1. Germline CDR1 is MNHEY and CDR2 is SVGEGT. J gave up 5 bases and V 2 bases, and 8 bases lay outside the gene matches. The CDR3 is made up of 15 amino acids. The CDR3 region has the DNA TGTGCCAGCAGTTACGGGACAGCCCGAGGGACTGAAGCTTTCTTT. Its protein is CASSYGTARGTEAFF.

The V call is TRBV19, the J call TRBJ2-7; D is perhaps TRBD1 or TRBD2 (7 bases each). The CDR3 totals 14 residues. Trimming took off 5 bases at V and 2 bases at J, with 13 bases between the two ends. The germline V gene has CDR1 LNHDA and CDR2 SQIVND (reference sequence). CDR3 DNA sequence: TGTGCCAGTAGTCGCCAGGGGGGGACCTACGAGCAGTACTTC. Residues: CASSRQGGTYEQYF.